These 27 T cell receptor beta chains share one sample of origin, sequenced in a study of T cell responses to AZD1222 COVID-19 vaccine. The method was immunoSEQ multiplex PCR; TCRdb's version includes in-frame clones alone and lacks a portion of them. The sample lists approximately 100,000 clones; about 86% were seen once. The sample in question was peripheral blood, obtained on day 0 of AZD1222 vaccination. All receptors derive from an adult in good health.

This chain's CDR3 is CASTSDRGRDYGYTF. CDR3 in DNA: TGTGCCAGCACCAGCGACAGGGGGCGCGACTATGGCTACACCTTC. The chain carries TRBV21-1 and TRBJ1-2; the listed D gene, TRBD1, was not tested against the DNA. TRBV21-1 is described as a pseudogene. The CDR3 has 15 amino acids.

This sequence joins TRBV9 and TRBJ2-5; D gene unclear. The germline V gene has CDR1 SGDLS and CDR2 YYNGEE. This CDR3 is 16 amino acids long. Trimming cost V 4 bases and J 3 bases, with 19 bases left between them. The CDR3, as DNA: TGTGCCAGCAGCCCCACCGGTCGGAGAGAGGAAGAGACCCAGTACTTC. Translation gives CASSPTGRREEETQYF.

The rearrangement uses TRBV7-2 and TRBJ2-1; TRBD1 is a possible D gene (6 bases). Trimming left V 7 bases short and J 15 bases short, with 16 bases between. Germline V lookup: CDR1 SGHTA, CDR2 FQGNSA. This CDR3 region has 11 residues. CDR3 coding DNA: TGTGCCAGCAACCTCCCAGGGGCAATGTTCTTC. Its translation: CASNLPGAMFF.

The chain uses TRBV5-1 and TRBJ2-1; no firm D call. The CDR3 contains 15 residues. The V and J ends lost 6 bases and 0 bases respectively, with 13 bases between them. The germline V gene has CDR1 SGHRS and CDR2 YFSETQ. The CDR3 region has the DNA TGCGCCAGCACGCCCGGAGTGAGCTCCTACAATGAGCAGTTCTTC. This translates into CASTPGVSSYNEQFF. Complete variable domain (other parts from reference TRBV5-1 and TRBJ2-1): KAGVTQTPRYLIKTRGQQVTLSCSPISGHRSVSWYQQTPGQGLQFLFEYFSETQRNKGNFPGRFSGRQFSNSRSEMNVSTLELGDSALYLCASTPGVSSYNEQFFGPGTRLTVL.

V is TRBV28 and J is TRBJ2-7; 11 bases match TRBD1. The V gene end was trimmed by 7 bases and the J gene end by 8 bases; junction bases not matched to a gene: 10. CDR3 size: 14 residues. CDR1 and CDR2 from the germline V gene are MDHEN and SYDVKM. CDR3 region: CASTLGGQGEKQYF. The CDR3 nucleotides read TGTGCCAGCACACTTGGGGGACAGGGGGAAAAGCAGTACTTC.

The chain has TRBV6-2 or TRBV6-3 and TRBJ1-5; D gene uncertain. Per germline, CDR1 MNHEY and CDR2 SVGEGT. V was cut by 6 bases and J by 3 bases, with 9 bases left in between. The CDR3 length is 13 residues. CDR3 in DNA: TGTGCCAGCAGCAAACGGACCAATCAGCCCCAGCATTTT. As protein: CASSKRTNQPQHF.

The sample holds one count of this clone. The same CDR3 is also encoded by other DNA sequences in this sample. V usage is TRBV19 and J usage is TRBJ1-1; D ambiguous. With 1 base removed from V and 1 base from J, the gap between germline ends came to 4 bases. The germline V gene has CDR1 LNHDA and CDR2 SQIVND (reference sequence). This CDR3 is built from 13 residues. CDR3: CASSIGANTEAFF. The DNA for the CDR3 is TGTGCCAGTAGTATAGGAGCGAACACTGAAGCTTTCTTT.

This clone was picked up a small number of times. The chain employs TRBV2 and TRBJ2-2, with a tentative D call TRBD1 (5 bases). CDR1 is SNHLY, CDR2 FYNNEI, per germline. This CDR3 comprises 12 residues. V was shortened by 6 bases and J by 8 bases, with 10 bases between the two germline ends. The CDR3 DNA reads TGTGCCAGCAGGGTGGGGCCTGGGGAGCTGTTTTTT. It translates to CASRVGPGELFF.

The chain links TRBV3-1 (or the pseudogene TRBV3-2) to TRBJ2-1; TRBD1 is a possible D gene (5 bases). Trimming took off 1 base at V and 13 bases at J, with 14 bases between the two ends. The CDR3 has 13 amino acids. Germline V gene sequence: CDR1 LGHDT, CDR2 YNNKEL (reference sequence). The CDR3 region has the DNA TGTGCCAGCAGCCAAGTCCAATCTGGGGCCCAGTTCTTC. It translates to CASSQVQSGAQFF.

The gene calls are TRBV6-2 or TRBV6-3 and TRBJ2-1, with D possibly being TRBD1 (6 bases). V was trimmed by 2 bases and J by 4 bases, leaving 27 bases between them. This CDR3 is 20 amino acids long. Per germline, CDR1 MNHEY and CDR2 SVGEGT. Here the CDR3 DNA reads TGTGCCAGCAGTTACCATTCGACAGGAGCTACGGCAATGGGGTACAATGAGCAGTTCTTC. Translated, it gives CASSYHSTGATAMGYNEQFF.

On this clone itself: Other nucleotide sequences in the sample specify the same CDR3. The chain carries TRBV11-2 and TRBJ2-1; TRBD2 matches at 7 bases. Germline lookup yields CDR1 SGHAT and CDR2 FQNNGV. This CDR3 has 17 amino acids. With V trimmed by 3 bases and J by 3 bases, 11 bases remained unmatched. CDR3 nucleotides: TGTGCCAGCAGCTTGTTAGCGGGTAGGGCTCTCTACAATGAGCAGTTCTTC. This sequence encodes CASSLLAGRALYNEQFF.

The chain joins TRBV2 to TRBJ1-1; D possibly corresponds to TRBD1 (5 bases). CDR1 and CDR2 from the germline V gene are SNHLY and FYNNEI. The CDR3 spans 14 residues. The ends were cut back, 3 bases at V and 1 base at J, with 9 bases in the middle. The CDR3 nucleotides are TGTGCCAGCAGTGACCTGACAGCGAACACTGAAGCTTTCTTT. It encodes CASSDLTANTEAFF.

The rearrangement links TRBV7-2 to TRBJ2-3; D is unclear. The V end lost 3 bases, the J end lost 2 bases, and 9 bases lay between the germline ends. The germline V gene has CDR1 SGHTA and CDR2 FQGNSA. This CDR3 contains 14 residues. The CDR3 coding sequence is TGTGCCAGCAGCTTTGGCGCCAACACAGATACGCAGTATTTT. Its translation is CASSFGANTDTQYF.

The chain is built from TRBV6-1 and TRBJ1-1; D remains ambiguous. This CDR3 comprises 13 residues. V lost 2 bases to trimming and J lost 6 bases, with 10 bases between them. CDR1 and CDR2 from the germline V gene are MNHNS and SASEGT. The chain's CDR3 is CASSELSPPEAFF. In nucleotides, the CDR3 is TGTGCCAGCAGTGAACTATCGCCCCCTGAAGCTTTCTTT.

This chain connects TRBV5-6 to TRBJ2-7; the D gene is possibly TRBD1 (5 bases). This CDR3 spans 13 amino acids. Trimming shortened V by 4 bases and J by 6 bases, and 14 bases separated the two germline ends. In germline, CDR1 is SGHDT, CDR2 YYEEEE. The CDR3 nucleotides are TGTGCCAGCAGCACCCTACAAGGGGTCGAGCAGTACTTC. Its protein product is CASSTLQGVEQYF.

This clone was seen a single time. The rearrangement joins TRBV4-1 to TRBJ1-5; a possible D gene is TRBD1 (5 bases). CDR1 and CDR2 from the germline V gene are MGHRA and YSYEKL. This CDR3 comprises 16 residues. V was shortened by 0 bases and J by 4 bases, with 13 bases between the two germline ends. For the CDR3, the DNA is TGCGCCAGCAGCCAAGAGGGAGGGACGGTAAATCAGCCCCAGCATTTT. Its translation: CASSQEGGTVNQPQHF.

The rearrangement uses TRBV27 and TRBJ1-5; 8 nucleotides line up with TRBD1. After removal of 8 bases from V and 4 bases from J, the junction contained 7 bases not matched to a gene. This CDR3 comprises 14 residues. Germline CDR1 MNHEY, CDR2 SMNVEV (reference sequence). CDR3 DNA: TGTGCCAGCGCCACCGGGACAGGAAATCAGCCCCAGCATTTT. It yields the protein CASATGTGNQPQHF.

The rearrangement uses TRBV19 and TRBJ2-1; a weak D match, TRBD2 (6 bases). Trimming shortened V by 5 bases and J by 9 bases, and 23 bases separated the two germline ends. CDR1 LNHDA and CDR2 SQIVND come from the germline V gene (reference sequence). CDR3 size: 16 residues. The CDR3 DNA reads TGTGCCAGTAGTTCTTGGGGCGGGATATTCCCAAGTGAGCAGTTCTTC. It encodes CASSSWGGIFPSEQFF.

This clone was detected only once. This sequence joins TRBV29-1 and TRBJ2-3; TRBD2 agrees at 11 bases. V shed 7 bases, J shed 6 bases, and the junction held 12 bases outside the gene matches. CDR1 and CDR2 (germline): SQVTM, ANQGSEA. The CDR3 contains 15 residues. The CDR3 DNA sequence: TGCAGCGGCCGGGGACTAGCGGACTCCGCGGATACGCAGTATTTT. Translating gives CSGRGLADSADTQYF.

CDR3: CASSQDWGVGEPQHF. CDR3 DNA sequence: TGTGCCAGCAGCCAAGATTGGGGGGTGGGAGAGCCCCAGCATTTT. The chain recombines TRBV3-1 (or the pseudogene TRBV3-2) with TRBJ1-5, with D possibly TRBD1 on 5 matching bases. Trimming left V 0 bases short and J 8 bases short, with 14 bases between. Germline loops: CDR1 LGHDT, CDR2 YNNKEL (reference sequence). The CDR3 has 15 amino acids.

J is TRBJ1-1 and V is TRBV5-6; no firm D call. In germline, CDR1 is SGHDT, CDR2 YYEEEE. The V and J ends lost 0 bases and 3 bases respectively, with 15 bases between them. The length of the CDR3 is 16 residues. The CDR3 here is CASSLAAKQWDTEAFF. The DNA for the CDR3 is TGTGCCAGCAGCTTGGCCGCTAAACAGTGGGACACTGAAGCTTTCTTT.

J is TRBJ2-6 and V is TRBV28; D is possibly TRBD2 (5 bases). Trimming shortened V by 2 bases and J by 0 bases, and 14 bases separated the two germline ends. Germline CDR1 MDHEN, CDR2 SYDVKM. This CDR3 comprises 18 residues. CDR3 loop: CASSLTKRTFSGANVLTF. In DNA, the CDR3 is TGTGCCAGCAGTTTAACAAAGCGGACTTTCTCTGGGGCCAACGTCCTGACTTTC.

The V gene is TRBV5-6, the J gene TRBJ1-6; no definite D call. The V and J ends lost 1 base and 9 bases respectively, with 11 bases between them. The germline CDR1 and CDR2 sequences are SGHDT and YYEEEE. The CDR3 length is 14 residues. DNA of the CDR3: TGTGCCAGCAGCTTGATTACGGGAGGTTCACCCCTCCACTTT. It codes for CASSLITGGSPLHF. Full variable domain (remainder filled in from reference TRBV5-6 and TRBJ1-6): DAGVTQSPTHLIKTRGQQVTLRCSPKSGHDTVSWYQQALGQGPQFIFQYYEEEERQRGNFPDRFSGHQFPNYSSELNVNALLLGDSALYLCASSLITGGSPLHFGNGTRLTVT.

DNA for the CDR3: TGCGCCAGCAGCTTGGCTGGCGGGGAGACCCAGTACTTC. Amino acids: CASSLAGGETQYF. The rearrangement links TRBV5-1 to TRBJ2-5, with D perhaps matching TRBD2 (5 bases). CDR1 and CDR2 from the germline V gene are SGHRS and YFSETQ. The CDR3 spans 13 residues. V was clipped by 0 bases and J by 5 bases, with 8 bases between them.

Here the CDR3 DNA reads TGTGCCAGCAGTCAGACTAGCGGGTTCCCCACAGATACGCAGTATTTT. It is translated as CASSQTSGFPTDTQYF. The gene calls are TRBV7-3 and TRBJ2-3; 10 nucleotides agree with TRBD2. CDR1 SGHTA and CDR2 FQGTGA come from the germline V gene. The CDR3 contains 16 residues. Trimming took 6 bases from V and 2 from J; bases not matched to a gene: 8. Variable domain in full (rest from reference TRBV7-3 and TRBJ2-3): GAGVSQTPSNKVTEKGKYVELRCDPISGHTALYWYRQSLGQGPEFLIYFQGTGAADDSGLPNDRFFAVRPEGSVSTLKIQRTERGDSAVYLCASSQTSGFPTDTQYFGPGTRLTVL.

The chain carries TRBV25-1 and TRBJ2-7; D gene uncertain. V was trimmed by 4 bases and J by 3 bases, leaving 4 bases between them. The germline CDR1 and CDR2 sequences are MGHDK and SYGVNS. The CDR3 runs 11 residues. This chain's CDR3 is CASSAHYEQYF. DNA for the CDR3: TGTGCCAGCAGTGCTCACTACGAGCAGTACTTC.

This clone has only a few counts. The V and J genes are TRBV28 and TRBJ2-3, with a tentative D call TRBD1 (6 bases). The CDR3 is made up of 15 amino acids. Germline V gives CDR1 MDHEN, CDR2 SYDVKM. V was cut by 7 bases and J by 4 bases, with 18 bases left in between. Written as DNA, the CDR3 is TGTGCCAGCATCGGGACACCCTGGAATGCAGATACGCAGTATTTT. Translated: CASIGTPWNADTQYF.